This T cell receptor beta chain originates from a study of OX40 agonist ivuxolimab in advanced cancers. Notes on the research overall: Ivuxolimab was a fully human IgG2 agonistic monoclonal antibody targeting the costimulatory receptor OX40 (CD134). Intravenous ivuxolimab was administered to patients every 2 weeks at six dose levels: 0.01, 0.1, 0.3, 1.5, 3 and 10 mg/kg. Of the approximately 50 dose-escalation patients, hepatocellular carcinoma was present in some 19, melanoma in around 15, renal cell carcinoma in 9 and head and neck cancer in 9. In the dose-escalation cohort, 70% to 85% of patients were male, and the mean age was around 60 years, with a range of roughly 23 to 85. Prior anti-PD-1, anti-PD-L1 or anti-CTLA-4 therapy was permitted, and 30% to 50% of dose-escalation patients had received checkpoint inhibitors. Three dose-escalation patients achieved partial responses, one with hepatocellular carcinoma and two with cutaneous melanoma. Peripheral TCRbeta sequencing aimed to test whether ivuxolimab altered TCR sequence diversity and caused clonal T-cell expansion. The monotherapy dose-escalation portion (N of about 50 patients) of the phase I ivuxolimab trial is reported in the paper.

The trial excluded patients who had a history of autoimmune disease or who were on systemic immunosuppression. Peripheral blood for TCR sequencing was drawn from every dose cohort at baseline, at cycle 4 day 1 and at cycle 7 day 1. The samples were drawn from a first-in-human, open-label, multicenter phase I dose-escalation trial of ivuxolimab. The trial enrolled adults with locally advanced or metastatic head and neck squamous cell, hepatocellular, melanoma or renal cell carcinoma. CD4+ and CD8+ T cells were sorted separately from peripheral blood before TCR sequencing. In regard to this clone: Its antigen remains unidentified. No base quality information exists; no much larger clone differs at one position.

The full study reports these points: The antigen specificity of the clonally expanded peripheral T cells was not determined. At doses of 0.1 to 3.0 mg/kg, clonal expansion of both CD4+ and CD8+ T cells in blood was seen between baseline and week 6. In the 0.1-3.0 mg/kg groups, partial responders had among the lowest normalized peripheral clonal expansion, particularly in CD8+ T cells. After ivuxolimab, expanded clones were on average more numerous among CD8+ T cells than among CD4+ T cells. Low levels of normalized T-cell clonal expansion were also shown by some nonresponding patients.

Counted from cysteine to phenylalanine, this CDR3 has 13 amino acids. Only the CDR3 portion is preserved as DNA: 39 bases, with reading frame beginning at the first base. The germline V gene (reference sequence) sets CDR1 to SGHNT and CDR2 to YYREEE. Trimming at the junction amounts to 7 bases on V and 3 bases on J, and the germline ends lie 10 bases apart. Genomic DNA was isolated from the sorted cells so that the TCRbeta CDR3 region could be sequenced. TCRbeta CDR3 regions were sequenced using the immunoSEQ Assay. Here the immuneACCESS table is served through TCRdb, limited to in-frame sequences with V and J called. Missing clones are a known gap in these copies; in checked studies unresolved V genes cover under half, and the rest lacks a known reason. The sample contains 55,000 to 65,000 clones, about 85% of them found a single time. The top ten clonotypes cover just under 0.35% of the sample.

The chain is encoded by TRBV5-4 joined to TRBJ2-2, with the D gene call left open. The sequenced sample was CD4+ or CD8+ T cells sorted from blood, obtained in a trial of the OX40 agonist ivuxolimab. This TCR came from an adult with an advanced solid tumor such as melanoma, head and neck, liver or kidney cancer. The nucleotides read TGTGCCAGCGCCTACGGGTACACCGGGGAGCTGTTTTTT. Translated, this is CASAYGYTGELFF.